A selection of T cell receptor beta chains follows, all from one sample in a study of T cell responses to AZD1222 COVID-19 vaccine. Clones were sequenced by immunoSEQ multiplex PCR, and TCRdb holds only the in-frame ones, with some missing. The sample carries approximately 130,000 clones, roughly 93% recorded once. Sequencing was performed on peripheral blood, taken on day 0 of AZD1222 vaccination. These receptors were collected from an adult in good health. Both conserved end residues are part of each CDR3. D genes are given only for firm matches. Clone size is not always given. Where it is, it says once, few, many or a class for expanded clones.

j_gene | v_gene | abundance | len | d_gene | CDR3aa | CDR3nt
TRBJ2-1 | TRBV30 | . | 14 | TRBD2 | CAWSGSGSFNEQFF | TGTGCCTGGAGTGGTAGCGGGAGCTTCAATGAGCAGTTCTTC
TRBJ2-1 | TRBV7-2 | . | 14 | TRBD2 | CASSLATSGRAPFF | TGTGCCAGCAGCTTAGCTACTAGCGGGAGGGCCCCTTTCTTC
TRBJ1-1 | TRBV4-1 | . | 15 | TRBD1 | CASSSGGQRNTEAFF | TGCGCCAGCAGCAGTGGGGGACAGAGGAACACTGAAGCTTTCTTT
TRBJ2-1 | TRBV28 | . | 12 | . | CASRGPYNEQFF | TGTGCCAGCAGGGGCCCCTACAATGAGCAGTTCTTC
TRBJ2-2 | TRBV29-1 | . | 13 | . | CSVDAANTGELFF | TGCAGCGTTGATGCGGCGAACACCGGGGAGCTGTTTTTT
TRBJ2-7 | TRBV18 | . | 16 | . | CASSPPGRVGEGEQYF | TGTGCCAGCTCACCACCGGGCAGGGTGGGAGAGGGCGAGCAGTACTTC
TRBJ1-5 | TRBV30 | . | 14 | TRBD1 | CAWSAGQSNQPQHF | TGTGCCTGGAGTGCGGGACAGTCTAATCAGCCCCAGCATTTT
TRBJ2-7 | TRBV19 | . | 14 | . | CASSTVGWLGEQYF | TGTGCCAGTAGTACGGTAGGGTGGTTAGGCGAGCAGTACTTC
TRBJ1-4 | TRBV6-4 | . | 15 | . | CASSQKQGWNEKLFF | TGTGCCAGCAGTCAGAAACAGGGATGGAATGAAAAACTGTTTTTT
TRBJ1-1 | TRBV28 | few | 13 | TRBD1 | CASSYDRDTEAFF | TGTGCCAGCAGTTATGACAGGGACACTGAAGCTTTCTTT
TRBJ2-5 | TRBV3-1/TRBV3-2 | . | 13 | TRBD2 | CASSQDRGLQAYF | TGTGCCAGCAGCCAAGATAGGGGACTACAGGCCTACTTC
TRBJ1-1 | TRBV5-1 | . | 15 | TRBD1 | CASSNSGQGGTEAFF | TGCGCCAGCAGTAACTCGGGACAGGGTGGCACTGAAGCTTTCTTT
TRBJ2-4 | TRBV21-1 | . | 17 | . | CASSNSQGRCAKNIQYF | TGTGCCAGCAGCAATAGTCAGGGGAGGTGTGCCAAAAACATTCAGTACTTC
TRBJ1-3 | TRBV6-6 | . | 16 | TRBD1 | CASSTIAGGAGNTIYF | TGTGCCAGCAGTACCATCGCAGGGGGAGCTGGAAACACCATATATTTT
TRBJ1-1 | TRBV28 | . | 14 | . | CASSPGGKNTEAFF | TGTGCCAGCAGCCCGGGGGGAAAGAACACTGAAGCTTTCTTT
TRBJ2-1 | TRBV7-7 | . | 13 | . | CASSLVQGDEQFF | TGTGCCAGCAGCTTAGTACAGGGCGATGAGCAGTTCTTC
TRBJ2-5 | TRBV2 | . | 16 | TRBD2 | CASRTRWTSGQETQYF | TGTGCCAGCAGAACCCGCTGGACTAGCGGCCAAGAGACCCAGTACTTC
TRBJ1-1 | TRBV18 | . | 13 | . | CASSPVVGTEAFF | TGTGCCAGCTCCCCAGTGGTGGGCACTGAAGCTTTCTTT
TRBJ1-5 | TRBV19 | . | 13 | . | CASSWGSGQPQHF | TGTGCCAGTAGCTGGGGGTCGGGTCAGCCCCAGCATTTT
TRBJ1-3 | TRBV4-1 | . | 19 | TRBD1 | CASSQFSGTGAVSGNTIYF | TGCGCCAGCAGCCAATTTTCCGGGACAGGGGCCGTCTCTGGAAACACCATATATTTT
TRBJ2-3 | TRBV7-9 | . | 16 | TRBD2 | CASSLGASGSPDTQYF | TGTGCCAGCAGCTTAGGGGCTAGCGGGAGCCCAGATACGCAGTATTTT
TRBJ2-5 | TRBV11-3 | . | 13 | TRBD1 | CASSLGQKETQYF | TGTGCCAGCAGCTTGGGACAGAAGGAGACCCAGTACTTC
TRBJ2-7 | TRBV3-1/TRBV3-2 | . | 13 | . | CASSSYRDREQYF | TGTGCCAGCAGCTCCTACAGGGACCGCGAGCAGTACTTC
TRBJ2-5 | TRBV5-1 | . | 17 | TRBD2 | CASSRGLAGLPQETQYF | TGCGCCAGCAGCCGGGGACTAGCGGGGCTGCCCCAAGAGACCCAGTACTTC
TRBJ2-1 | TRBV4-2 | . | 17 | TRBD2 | CASSQDTLAGVGNEQFF | TGTGCCAGCAGCCAAGATACTCTAGCGGGAGTAGGCAATGAGCAGTTCTTC
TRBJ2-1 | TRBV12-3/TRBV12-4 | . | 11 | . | CASRGFNEQFF | TGTGCCAGCAGGGGCTTTAATGAGCAGTTCTTC
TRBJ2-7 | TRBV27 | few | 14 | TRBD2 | CASRRTSGSYEQYF | TGTGCCAGCAGAAGGACTAGCGGGAGCTACGAGCAGTACTTC
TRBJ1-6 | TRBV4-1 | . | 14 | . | CASSRIGSRSPLHF | TGCGCCAGCAGCCGGATAGGGTCTAGGTCACCCCTCCACTTT
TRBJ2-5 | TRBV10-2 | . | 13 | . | CASSDGGRETQYF | TGCGCCAGCAGTGATGGGGGAAGAGAGACCCAGTACTTC
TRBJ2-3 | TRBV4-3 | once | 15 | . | CASSQDRTSTDTQYF | TGCGCCAGCAGCCAAGATAGGACTAGCACAGATACGCAGTATTTT
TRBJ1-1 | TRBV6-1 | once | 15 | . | CASSESPVGNTEAFF | TGTGCCAGCAGTGAAAGCCCGGTAGGGAACACTGAAGCTTTCTTT
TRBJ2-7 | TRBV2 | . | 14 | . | CASTRGGKVYEQYF | TGTGCCAGCACGAGAGGCGGGAAGGTATACGAGCAGTACTTC
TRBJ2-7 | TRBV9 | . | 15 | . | CASSVAGDFSYEQYF | TGTGCCAGCAGCGTAGCTGGGGACTTCTCCTACGAGCAGTACTTC
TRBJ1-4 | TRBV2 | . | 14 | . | CASNEQGTNEKLFF | TGTGCCAGCAACGAACAGGGTACCAATGAAAAACTGTTTTTT
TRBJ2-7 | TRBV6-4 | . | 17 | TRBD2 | CAIPTSGRAYQRYEQYF | TGTGCCATCCCGACTAGCGGGAGGGCCTATCAGCGCTACGAGCAGTACTTC
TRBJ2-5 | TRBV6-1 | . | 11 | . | CASSDLGTQYF | TGTGCCAGCAGTGACCTTGGGACCCAGTACTTC
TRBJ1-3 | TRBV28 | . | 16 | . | CASSLVGGNSGNTIYF | TGTGCCAGCAGTTTAGTAGGAGGGAACTCTGGAAACACCATATATTTT
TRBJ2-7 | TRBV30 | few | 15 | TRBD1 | CAWSPQGTGTHEQYF | TGTGCCTGGAGTCCCCAGGGGACAGGGACCCACGAGCAGTACTTC
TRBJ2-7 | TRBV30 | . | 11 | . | CAWSAGGWKYF | TGTGCCTGGAGTGCTGGGGGTTGGAAGTACTTC
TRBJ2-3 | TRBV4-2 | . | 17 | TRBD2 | CASSQDRAAGVTDTQYF | TGTGCCAGCAGCCAAGATCGGGCAGCGGGAGTAACAGATACGCAGTATTTT
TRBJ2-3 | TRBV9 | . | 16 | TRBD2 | CASSGRTSGRANTQYF | TGTGCCAGCAGCGGACGGACTAGCGGGAGGGCAAATACGCAGTATTTT
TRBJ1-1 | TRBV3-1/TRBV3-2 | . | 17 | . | CASSRGLGGSGWAEAFF | TGTGCCAGCAGCCGGGGGTTGGGGGGTTCGGGTTGGGCTGAAGCTTTCTTT
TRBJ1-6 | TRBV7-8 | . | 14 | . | CASSVRGERSPLHF | TGTGCCAGCAGCGTTAGAGGGGAACGATCACCCCTCCACTTT
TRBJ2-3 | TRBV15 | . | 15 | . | CATSRADTPDNTQYF | TGTGCCACCAGCAGAGCTGACACACCAGATAATACGCAGTATTTT
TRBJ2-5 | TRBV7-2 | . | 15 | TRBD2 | CASSLGAGVQETQYF | TGTGCCAGCAGCTTAGGAGCGGGAGTTCAAGAGACCCAGTACTTC
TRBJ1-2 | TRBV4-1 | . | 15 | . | CASSQGQASIYGYTF | TGCGCCAGCAGCCAAGGACAGGCGTCCATATATGGCTACACCTTC
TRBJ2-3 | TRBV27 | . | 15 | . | CASSFLNRGTDTQYF | TGTGCCAGCAGTTTCCTGAACAGGGGCACAGATACGCAGTATTTT
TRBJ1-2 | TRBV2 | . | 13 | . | CASTPGVAEGYTF | TGTGCCAGCACTCCAGGGGTGGCGGAAGGCTACACCTTC
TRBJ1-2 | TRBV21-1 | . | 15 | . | CASSSSGNPIRGYTF | TGTGCCAGCAGCTCCTCGGGGAACCCTATCAGGGGCTACACCTTC
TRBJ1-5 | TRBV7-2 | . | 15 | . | CASSLESASNQPQHF | TGTGCCAGCAGCTTAGAATCCGCTAGCAATCAGCCCCAGCATTTT
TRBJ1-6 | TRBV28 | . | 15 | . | CASSLDREVNSPLHF | TGTGCCAGCAGTTTAGACCGAGAGGTTAATTCACCCCTCCACTTT
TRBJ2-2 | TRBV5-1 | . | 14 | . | CASSLGPNTGELFF | TGCGCCAGCAGCTTAGGGCCGAACACCGGGGAGCTGTTTTTT
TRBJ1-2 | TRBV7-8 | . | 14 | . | CASSLMQSAYGYTF | TGTGCCAGCAGCTTAATGCAGTCTGCCTATGGCTACACCTTC